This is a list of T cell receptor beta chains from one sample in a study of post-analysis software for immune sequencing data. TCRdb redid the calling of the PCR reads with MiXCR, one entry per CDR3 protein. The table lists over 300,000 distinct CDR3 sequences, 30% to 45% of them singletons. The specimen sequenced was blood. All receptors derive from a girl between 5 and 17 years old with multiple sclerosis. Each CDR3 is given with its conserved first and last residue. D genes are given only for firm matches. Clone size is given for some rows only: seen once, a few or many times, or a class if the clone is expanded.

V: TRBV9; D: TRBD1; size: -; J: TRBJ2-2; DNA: TGTGCCAGCAGCTCTTGGACAGGGGGCAACACCGGGGAGCTGTTTTTT; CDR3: CASSSWTGGNTGELFF
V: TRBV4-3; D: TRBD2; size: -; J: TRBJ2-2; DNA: TGCGCCAGCAGCCAAGAGGCCCTCCAGCGGGGTTTCACCGGGGAGCTGTTTTTT; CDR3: CASSQEALQRGFTGELFF
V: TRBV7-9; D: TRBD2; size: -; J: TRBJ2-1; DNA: TGTGCCAGCAGCTTAGGTTCGGCTAGCGGGGGGCATAGTGAGCAGTTCTTC; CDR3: CASSLGSASGGHSEQFF
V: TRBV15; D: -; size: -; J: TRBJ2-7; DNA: TGTGCCACCAGCACGACCCGACAGATGCAGTACTTC; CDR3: CATSTTRQMQYF
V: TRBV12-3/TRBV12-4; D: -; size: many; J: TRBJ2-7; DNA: TGTGCCAGCAGCCCAGGGGTCGAGCAGTACTTC; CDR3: CASSPGVEQYF
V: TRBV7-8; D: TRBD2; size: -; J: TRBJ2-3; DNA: TGTGCCAGCAGCTTAAACCCAGCGGGACGCACAGGTACGCAGTATTTT; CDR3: CASSLNPAGRTGTQYF
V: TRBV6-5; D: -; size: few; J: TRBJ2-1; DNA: TGTGCCAGTAGTTTAACTAGGCCCCCTTGGAATGAGCAGTTCTTC; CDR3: CASSLTRPPWNEQFF
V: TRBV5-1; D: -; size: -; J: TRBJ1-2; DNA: TGCGCCAGCAGCGCACGGACAGACAACTATGGCTACACCTTC; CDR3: CASSARTDNYGYTF
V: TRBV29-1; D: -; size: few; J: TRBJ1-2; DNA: TGCAGCGTTGAGGGCAGGGGTTCCTATGGCTACACCTTC; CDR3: CSVEGRGSYGYTF
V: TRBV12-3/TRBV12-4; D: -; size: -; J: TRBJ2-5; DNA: TGTGCCAGCAGTTTAGCCGTAGCATTCCAAGAGACCCAGTACTTC; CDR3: CASSLAVAFQETQYF
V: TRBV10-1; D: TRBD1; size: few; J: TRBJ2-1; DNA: TGCGCCAGCAGTGATTCCCTGGGACAGGCCCATGAGCAGTTCTTC; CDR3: CASSDSLGQAHEQFF